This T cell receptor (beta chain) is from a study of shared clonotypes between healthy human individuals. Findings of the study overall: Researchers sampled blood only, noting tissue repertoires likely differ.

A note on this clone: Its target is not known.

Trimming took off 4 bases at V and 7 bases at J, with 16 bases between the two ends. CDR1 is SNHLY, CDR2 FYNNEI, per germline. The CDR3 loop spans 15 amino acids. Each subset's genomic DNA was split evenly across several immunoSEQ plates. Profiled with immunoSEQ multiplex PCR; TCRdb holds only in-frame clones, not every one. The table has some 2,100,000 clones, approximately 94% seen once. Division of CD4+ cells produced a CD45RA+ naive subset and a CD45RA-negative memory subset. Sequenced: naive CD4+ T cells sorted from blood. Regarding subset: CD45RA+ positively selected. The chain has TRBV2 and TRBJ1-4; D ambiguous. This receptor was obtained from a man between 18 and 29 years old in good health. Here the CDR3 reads CASSAGRVVGEKLFF. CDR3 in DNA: TGTGCCAGCAGTGCAGGAAGGGTGGTTGGTGAAAAACTGTTTTTT.